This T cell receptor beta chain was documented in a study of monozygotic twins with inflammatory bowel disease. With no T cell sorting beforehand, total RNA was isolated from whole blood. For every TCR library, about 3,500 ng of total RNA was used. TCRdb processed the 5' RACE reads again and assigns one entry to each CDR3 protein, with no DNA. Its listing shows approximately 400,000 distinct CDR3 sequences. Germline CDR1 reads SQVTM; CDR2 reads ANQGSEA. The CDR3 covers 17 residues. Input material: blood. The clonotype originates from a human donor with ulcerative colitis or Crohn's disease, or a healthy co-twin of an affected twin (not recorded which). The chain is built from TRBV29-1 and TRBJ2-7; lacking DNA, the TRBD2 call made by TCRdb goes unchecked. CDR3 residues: CSVGIRQRLANFYEQYF.